Shown below are 31 T cell receptor beta chains from a single sample sequenced in a study of cytomegalovirus exposure and HLA in healthy donors. The study ran its PCR with 60 Vbeta and 13 Jbeta primers. Measured with immunoSEQ multiplex PCR; TCRdb has only the in-frame clones, and not every one. The data contain about 200,000 clones, about 80% of them singletons. The sample consisted of PBMCs. Receptors originate from a woman in her 30s in good health and CMV-seropositive.

V is TRBV25-1 and J is TRBJ2-1; tentative D call: TRBD1 (5 bases). Trimming left V 9 bases short and J 3 bases short, with 12 bases between. Germline V gene data show CDR1 as MGHDK and CDR2 as SYGVNS. The CDR3 runs to 13 residues. The CDR3 bases are TGTGCCAGTCAGGGAACCTTCTACAATGAGCAGTTCTTC. Protein sequence: CASQGTFYNEQFF.

The J gene is TRBJ1-1, the V gene TRBV27; tentatively, D is TRBD1 (5 bases). Germline values: CDR1 MNHEY, CDR2 SMNVEV (reference sequence). The CDR3 is 16 residues long. Between the trimmed V and J ends, which lost 8 bases and 1 base, there was a span of 20 bases. CDR3 sequence reads: CASSYSRGVPNTEAFF. The CDR3 nucleotides are TGTGCCAGCTCTTATTCACGGGGGGTGCCGAACACTGAAGCTTTCTTT.

This clone appeared a single time. The chain has TRBV10-3 and TRBJ2-2; 7 bases are shared with TRBD1. The CDR3 loop spans 14 amino acids. Germline-derived CDR1 and CDR2 are ENHRY and SYGVKD. J lost 1 base, V lost 10 bases, and 6 bases had no gene match. CDR3 sequence (DNA): TGTGCCACCACCGGACAGGAGAACACCGGGGAGCTGTTTTTT. Its protein is CATTGQENTGELFF.

This clone was observed once. V gene TRBV5-7 combines with J gene TRBJ2-7, with 7 bases matching TRBD2. TRBV5-7 counts as an open reading frame of uncertain function. V gave up 4 bases and J gave up 4 bases; unmatched junction bases: 8. The CDR3 spans 14 residues. CDR3 nucleotide sequence: TGTGCCAGCAGCCGGCGGGGGAGGGTATACGAGCAGTACTTC. It translates to CASSRRGRVYEQYF.

The rearrangement joins TRBV6-5 to TRBJ1-4, with D tentatively TRBD1 (6 bases). CDR3 size: 12 residues. Trimming left V 5 bases short and J 7 bases short, with 8 bases between. Germline CDR1 and CDR2: MNHEY and SVGAGI. Written as DNA, the CDR3 is TGTGCCAGCAGTATCAGGGGTGAAAAACTGTTTTTT. The encoded protein is CASSIRGEKLFF.

The chain combines TRBV6-5 with TRBJ2-1; D remains unclear. V gave up 1 base and J gave up 7 bases, with 8 bases separating them. This CDR3 region has 13 residues. CDR1 and CDR2 from the germline V gene are MNHEY and SVGAGI. The CDR3 bases are TGTGCCAGCAGTTACTTCCCGGGTAATGAGCAGTTCTTC. It specifies CASSYFPGNEQFF.

CDR3 in amino acids: CASSKVEERRYSNQPQHF. DNA of the CDR3: TGTGCCAGCAGCAAAGTAGAGGAGCGTAGATATAGCAATCAGCCCCAGCATTTT. The J gene is TRBJ1-5, the V gene TRBV21-1. TRBV21-1 is deemed a pseudogene. The CDR3 has 18 residues.

The rearrangement links TRBV7-2 to TRBJ2-1; no clear D gene. Germline loops: CDR1 SGHTA, CDR2 FQGNSA. The CDR3 length is 15 residues. V was cut by 2 bases and J by 1 base, with 9 bases left in between. CDR3 protein: CASSLTGQSYNEQFF. In DNA form, the CDR3 reads TGTGCCAGCAGCTTAACGGGTCAGTCCTACAATGAGCAGTTCTTC.

As DNA, the CDR3 is TGTGCCAGCAGTTACGGGCAGGGAGGGTACGAGCAGTACTTC. Its protein is CASSYGQGGYEQYF. The V gene is TRBV6-5, the J gene TRBJ2-7; 7 bases map to TRBD2. Germline CDR1 MNHEY, CDR2 SVGAGI. With 2 bases clipped from V and 4 bases from J, the junction kept 5 bases outside the gene matches. This CDR3 has 14 residues.

V gene TRBV27 combines with J gene TRBJ1-5; no definite D call. Trimming stripped 5 bases from V and 4 bases from J, with 9 bases between. This CDR3 has 13 residues. Germline V gene sequence: CDR1 MNHEY, CDR2 SMNVEV (reference sequence). The CDR3 DNA follows: TGTGCCAGCAGTGTCCGAGGGAATCAGCCCCAGCATTTT. Translation: CASSVRGNQPQHF.

This clone was observed a single time. A read error may produce the germline difference seen at one junction end. Within the sample, other DNA sequences also encode this same CDR3. The chain employs TRBV6-6 and TRBJ2-6, with a possible D match to TRBD1 (6 bases). From germline, CDR1 is MNHNY and CDR2 SVGAGI (reference sequence). This CDR3 contains 16 residues. This chain's CDR3 is CASSQQGYSGANVLTF. CDR3 sequence (DNA): TGTGCCAGCAGTCAACAGGGTTACTCTGGGGCCAACGTCCTGACCTTC.

This rearrangement joins TRBV7-9 to TRBJ2-5; a weak D match, TRBD2 (5 bases). The CDR3 sequence is 13 residues long. V was clipped by 3 bases and J by 5 bases, with 10 bases between them. Germline assignment: CDR1 SEHNR and CDR2 FQNEAQ (reference sequence). The CDR3 here is CASSFARAETQYF. Written as DNA, the CDR3 is TGTGCCAGCAGCTTTGCGCGGGCTGAGACCCAGTACTTC.

The chain employs TRBV19 and TRBJ1-1; maybe TRBD1 (6 bases). Trimming took off 8 bases at V and 2 bases at J, with 12 bases between the two ends. CDR1 and CDR2 from the germline V gene are LNHDA and SQIVND (reference sequence). CDR3 length equals 13 residues. Written as DNA, the CDR3 is TGTGCCAGTCTGGACAGACTAAACACTGAAGCTTTCTTT. Its translation is CASLDRLNTEAFF.

A single count supports this clone. The chain is built from TRBV20-1 and TRBJ2-5, with D uncertain. V dropped 3 bases and J dropped 4 bases, with 6 bases sitting between them. The CDR3 is 11 residues long. Germline CDR1 and CDR2: DFQATT and SNEGSKA (reference sequence). The CDR3: CSASGLETQYF. For the CDR3, the DNA is TGCAGTGCTAGCGGTCTAGAGACCCAGTACTTC.

The chain combines TRBV2 with TRBJ2-7; 9 bases fit TRBD2. Looked up from germline, CDR1 is SNHLY and CDR2 is FYNNEI. The ends lost 6 bases at V and 5 bases at J; junction bases unmatched: 5. This CDR3 region has 13 residues. CDR3 amino acids: CASSERGDNEQYF. CDR3 DNA sequence: TGTGCCAGCAGCGAGCGGGGGGACAACGAGCAGTACTTC.

This chain links TRBV10-2 with TRBJ2-5, with TRBD1 identical over 10 bases. There are 15 residues in the CDR3. Germline V gene sequence: CDR1 WSHSY, CDR2 SAAADI. J gave up 5 bases and V 5 bases, and 8 bases lay outside the gene matches. As DNA, the CDR3 is TGCGCCAGCAGTTTGAACGGGGGACAGGGGGAGACCCAGTACTTC. Residues: CASSLNGGQGETQYF.

Points on this clone: Relative to the germline gene, one junction end is altered; a read error may explain this. V usage is TRBV7-9 and J usage is TRBJ2-3; 11 bases align to TRBD1. The CDR3 spans 17 residues. CDR1 and CDR2 (germline): SEHNR, FQNEAQ (reference sequence). CDR3: CSSSSGQGAVEADTQYF. DNA for the CDR3: TGTTCCAGCAGCTCAGGACAGGGGGCAGTGGAAGCAGATACGCAGTATTTT. Combining the CDR3 with reference TRBV7-9 and TRBJ2-3 gives the whole variable domain DTGVSQNPRHKITKRGQNVTFRCDPISEHNRLYWYRQTLGQGPEFLTYFQNEAQLEKSRLLSDRFSAERPKGSFSTLEIQRTEQGDSAMYLCSSSSGQGAVEADTQYFGPGTRLTVL.

The chain is built from TRBV5-8 and TRBJ2-3; TRBD1 agrees at 9 bases. Germline V gene data show CDR1 as SGHTS and CDR2 as YDEGEE. CDR3 length equals 18 residues. The junction had 13 bases not matched to a gene; V was cut back by 4 bases and J by 1 base. The CDR3 here is CASSHRDRAALGTDTQYF. The CDR3, as DNA: TGTGCCAGCAGCCACCGGGACAGGGCCGCTTTGGGCACAGATACGCAGTATTTT.

This chain connects TRBV4-2 to TRBJ1-4; a weak D match, TRBD1 (5 bases). Germline loops: CDR1 LGHNA, CDR2 YNFKEQ. The germline V and J ends were trimmed by 1 base and 8 bases, with 11 bases remaining between them. This CDR3 is built from 14 residues. The CDR3 loop is CASSQAGVEEKLFF. DNA of the CDR3: TGTGCCAGCAGCCAAGCGGGGGTCGAGGAAAAACTGTTTTTT.

The chain carries TRBV30 and TRBJ2-5; possibly TRBD1 for D (6 bases). The ends were cut back, 8 bases at V and 2 bases at J, with 27 bases in the middle. Germline V lookup: CDR1 GTSNPN, CDR2 SVGIG (reference sequence). CDR3 length: 17 amino acids. The CDR3 sequence is CAGGLVETGTPQETQYF. The CDR3 coding sequence is TGTGCCGGGGGCCTAGTGGAGACCGGGACACCTCAAGAGACCCAGTACTTC.

The rearrangement uses TRBV4-1 and TRBJ2-1, with 13 bases matching TRBD2. This CDR3 is built from 18 residues. Losses at the gene ends were 3 bases for V and 7 bases for J; bases not matched to a gene: 12. Germline values: CDR1 MGHRA, CDR2 YSYEKL. The CDR3 nucleotides read TGCGCCAGCAGCCAGAGGACTAGCGGGAGACAGAGGAAGAATGAGCAGTTCTTC. Its translation is CASSQRTSGRQRKNEQFF.

This chain joins TRBV9 and TRBJ2-7; 11 positions match TRBD2. CDR3 length equals 18 residues. Per the germline V gene, CDR1 is SGDLS and CDR2 is YYNGEE. With V trimmed by 0 bases and J by 0 bases, 8 bases remained unmatched. CDR3 in amino acids: CASSVATGGTSGSYEQYF. CDR3 bases: TGTGCCAGCAGCGTAGCCACAGGTGGGACTAGCGGCTCCTACGAGCAGTACTTC. The full variable domain, rest sourced from reference TRBV9 and TRBJ2-7, is DSGVTQTPKHLITATGQRVTLRCSPRSGDLSVYWYQQSLDQGLQFLIQYYNGEERAKGNILERFSAQQFPDLHSELNLSSLELGDSALYFCASSVATGGTSGSYEQYFGPGTRLTVT.

This clone was detected a few times. The chain uses TRBV18 and TRBJ2-7; D not resolved. Germline CDR1 reads KGHSH; CDR2 reads LQKENI. This CDR3 is 12 amino acids long. The V gene lost 6 bases and the J gene lost 0 bases, with 6 bases spanning the gap. This CDR3 is CASSYSSYEQYF. The CDR3 DNA reads TGTGCCAGCTCTTACAGCTCCTACGAGCAGTACTTC. Filled out from reference TRBV18 and TRBJ2-7, the complete variable domain reads NAGVMQNPRHLVRRRGQEARLRCSPMKGHSHVYWYRQLPEEGLKFMVYLQKENIIDESGMPKERFSAEFPKEGPSILRIQQVVRGDSAAYFCASSYSSYEQYFGPGTRLTVT.

This chain uses TRBV27 with TRBJ2-7; perhaps TRBD2 as D (6 bases). Trimming removed 3 bases from V and 1 base from J, with 22 bases in between. This CDR3 contains 18 residues. The germline gives CDR1 MNHEY, CDR2 SMNVEV (reference sequence). CDR3 residues: CASSLRRSSGPFSYEQYF. The CDR3 nucleotides are TGTGCCAGCAGTTTGCGTAGGAGTAGCGGCCCTTTTTCCTACGAGCAGTACTTC.

The CDR3, as DNA: TGTGCCAGCAGTTTTGTTGGCGGAACCTACGAGCAGTACTTC. Residues: CASSFVGGTYEQYF. The chain couples TRBV27 to TRBJ2-7, with D unclear. Germline lookup yields CDR1 MNHEY and CDR2 SMNVEV (reference sequence). This CDR3 comprises 14 residues. V lost 3 bases and J lost 2, with 11 bases in between.

The chain uses TRBV19 and TRBJ2-5; D is unclear. CDR1 LNHDA and CDR2 SQIVND come from the germline V gene (reference sequence). This CDR3 is built from 14 residues. V gave up 5 bases and J gave up 3 bases, with 13 bases separating them. This CDR3 reads CASSSVDAEETQYF. For the CDR3, the DNA is TGTGCCAGTAGTTCCGTGGATGCGGAAGAGACCCAGTACTTC. Based on the CDR3 plus reference TRBV19 and TRBJ2-5, the full variable domain is DGGITQSPKYLFRKEGQNVTLSCEQNLNHDAMYWYRQDPGQGLRLIYYSQIVNDFQKGDIAEGYSVSREKKESFPLTVTSAQKNPTAFYLCASSSVDAEETQYFGPGTRLLVL.

The rearrangement links TRBV9 to TRBJ2-2, with TRBD2 matching over 8 bases. Germline V gene lookup returns CDR1 SGDLS and CDR2 YYNGEE. This CDR3 contains 16 residues. V shed 0 bases, J shed 1 base, and the junction held 2 bases outside the gene matches. CDR3 loop: CASSVELAVNTGELFF. Written as DNA, the CDR3 is TGTGCCAGCAGCGTAGAACTAGCGGTGAACACCGGGGAGCTGTTTTTT.

This sequence joins TRBV11-3 and TRBJ1-2, with 9 nucleotides matching TRBD1. Germline V lookup: CDR1 SGHNT, CDR2 YENEEA. Losses at the gene ends were 5 bases for V and 2 bases for J; bases not matched to a gene: 9. The CDR3 spans 16 residues. For the CDR3, the DNA is TGTGCCAGCAGCGCGGGACGACAGGGGGTAAACTATGGCTACACCTTC. It codes for CASSAGRQGVNYGYTF.

The chain recombines TRBV7-9 with TRBJ2-1; no clear D. V was pared by 5 bases and J by 7 bases, with 6 bases between. The V gene's germline CDR1 is SEHNR and CDR2 FQNEAQ (reference sequence). CDR3 length: 11 residues. The CDR3 nucleotides read TGTGCCAGCAGCGTCTTTAATGAGCAGTTCTTC. Encoded protein: CASSVFNEQFF.

The chain employs TRBV2 and TRBJ2-7; 9 bases line up with TRBD1. The CDR3 runs to 16 residues. Unmatched junction bases numbered 11, after V lost 5 bases and J lost 3 bases. Looked up from germline, CDR1 is SNHLY and CDR2 is FYNNEI. The CDR3 loop is CASSNYRDRVDYEQYF. The CDR3, as DNA: TGTGCCAGCAGTAATTACCGGGACAGGGTGGACTACGAGCAGTACTTC.

V usage is TRBV19 and J usage is TRBJ2-7, with TRBD1 identical over 8 bases. Germline loops: CDR1 LNHDA, CDR2 SQIVND (reference sequence). CDR3 length: 14 amino acids. The V and J ends lost 3 bases and 5 bases, in that order; junction bases with no gene match: 6. The CDR3: CASSIGTGLDEQYF. CDR3 in DNA: TGTGCCAGTAGTATCGGGACAGGTCTCGACGAGCAGTACTTC.